The present T cell receptor beta chain was sequenced within a study of Graves' ophthalmopathy and Graves' hyperthyroidism. RNA transcripts were the template, and TCR beta CDR3 regions were amplified from them. After a first-round RT-PCR with HTBI primers, a second-round multiplex PCR was run. In TCRdb, the multiplex PCR reads were re-called with MiXCR into one record per CDR3 protein. Counted here are fewer than 400,000 distinct CDR3 sequences, about 17% occurring once; the ten biggest clones make up roughly 1.4%. V was cut by 5 bases and J by 8 bases, with 19 bases left in between. The germline CDR1 and CDR2 sequences are SGHRS and YFSETQ. This CDR3 has 14 amino acids. This clonotype has at least ten counts.

This clonotype was obtained from a woman aged 18-29 years with Graves' ophthalmopathy. Sample: peripheral blood. The chain uses TRBV5-1 and TRBJ1-2, with D unresolved. CDR3 loop: CASSSSDRLIGYTF. The CDR3, as DNA: TGCGCCAGCAGTTCCTCGGACCGCCTAATAGGCTACACCTTC.